These 25 T cell receptor beta chains share one sample of origin, sequenced in a study of blood T cell repertoires in COVID-19. Produced via immunoSEQ multiplex PCR; TCRdb's table is partial and in-frame only. The sample records 250,000 to 350,000 clones, about 88% being singletons. Sample: PBMCs or T cells enriched from blood (not recorded which). Receptors originate from a woman in her forties or fifties who had recovered from COVID-19.

The chain couples TRBV5-1 to TRBJ1-3; TRBD1 aligns across 9 bases. Looked up from germline, CDR1 is SGHRS and CDR2 is YFSETQ. V dropped 2 bases and J dropped 9; count of bases not matched to a gene: 9. The CDR3 extends over 15 amino acids. The CDR3 region is CASSLGQGNKGTIYF. CDR3 nucleotide sequence: TGCGCCAGCAGCTTAGGACAGGGGAATAAGGGCACCATATATTTT.

This clone was found a few times. The chain uses TRBV9 and TRBJ2-7; D gene uncertain. The CDR3 has 13 residues. CDR1 and CDR2 (germline): SGDLS, YYNGEE. Between the trimmed V and J ends, which lost 6 bases and 4 bases, there was a span of 14 bases. The CDR3 loop is CASILGTRYEQYF. The CDR3, as DNA: TGTGCCAGCATCCTAGGTACGCGGTACGAGCAGTACTTC.

The chain links TRBV5-1 to TRBJ2-1, with TRBD2 identical over 13 bases. The V gene end was trimmed by 4 bases and the J gene end by 10 bases; junction bases not matched to a gene: 8. The CDR3 is 15 amino acids. Germline CDR1 SGHRS, CDR2 YFSETQ. The CDR3 is CASSHTSGRAGEQFF. For the CDR3, the DNA is TGCGCCAGCAGCCATACTAGCGGGAGGGCCGGGGAGCAGTTCTTC.

The J gene is TRBJ2-2, the V gene TRBV11-3; no clear D gene. The CDR3 runs to 13 residues. V was cut by 5 bases and J by 6 bases, with 10 bases left in between. Germline lookup yields CDR1 SGHNT and CDR2 YENEEA. The CDR3 bases are TGTGCCAGCAGCAAAGATTCGGCCGGGGAGCTGTTTTTT. This translates into CASSKDSAGELFF.

The J gene is TRBJ1-5, the V gene TRBV24-1, with D maybe TRBD1 (6 bases). There are 11 residues in the CDR3. The germline gives CDR1 KGHDR, CDR2 SFDVKD. Trimming stripped 3 bases from V and 15 bases from J, with 11 bases between. CDR3 sequence: CATSDGGRMHF. The CDR3 DNA follows: TGTGCCACCAGTGATGGGGGCAGGATGCATTTT.

The V and J genes are TRBV28 and TRBJ2-6, with D uncertain. The V and J ends lost 2 bases and 0 bases respectively, with 8 bases between them. The CDR3 runs 16 residues. The V gene's germline CDR1 is MDHEN and CDR2 SYDVKM. The CDR3 sequence is CASSLMSSSGANVLTF. In nucleotides, the CDR3 is TGTGCCAGCAGTTTAATGAGTAGCTCTGGGGCCAACGTCCTGACTTTC.

The genes are TRBV7-2 and TRBJ1-4, with 7 bases matching TRBD1. The CDR3 is 16 residues long. V lost 1 base to trimming and J lost 4 bases; unmatched junction nucleotides: 6. The germline V gene has CDR1 SGHTA and CDR2 FQGNSA. The CDR3 spells CASSLVRGQINEKLFF. DNA of the CDR3: TGTGCCAGCAGCTTAGTGCGGGGACAGATTAATGAAAAACTGTTTTTT. The complete variable domain, with remaining parts taken from reference TRBV7-2 and TRBJ1-4, reads GAGVSQSPSNKVTEKGKDVELRCDPISGHTALYWYRQSLGQGLEFLIYFQGNSAPDKSGLPSDRFSAERTGGSVSTLTIQRTQQEDSAVYLCASSLVRGQINEKLFFGSGTQLSVL.

CDR3 sequence (DNA): TGTGCCAGCAGCCCCCGGTTGGGCGGGACTAGCCTTTCTATGAGCTCCTACAATGAGCAGTTCTTC. It codes for CASSPRLGGTSLSMSSYNEQFF. The rearrangement uses TRBV4-2 and TRBJ2-1; 9 bases map to TRBD2. The CDR3 is 22 residues long. V gave up 4 bases and J gave up 0 bases; unmatched junction bases: 22. The germline V gene encodes CDR1 LGHNA and CDR2 YNFKEQ.

The chain couples TRBV7-3 to TRBJ1-1; TRBD1 matches 9 bases. The CDR3 covers 14 residues. The trim removed 1 base at V and 5 bases at J, leaving 2 bases unmatched. The germline CDR1 and CDR2 sequences are SGHTA and FQGTGA. The CDR3 DNA reads TGTGCCAGCAGCTTAAGACAGGGGGTAACTGAAGCTTTCTTT. Its translation is CASSLRQGVTEAFF.

The chain combines TRBV10-3 with TRBJ2-5; 10 nucleotides match TRBD2. V shed 7 bases and J 4 bases; nucleotides not matched to a gene: 15. CDR3 size: 17 residues. Germline V CDR1 and CDR2: ENHRY, SYGVKD. For the CDR3, the DNA is TGTGCCATCACCTCTGAAGGGCTAGCGGGAGAAGGAGAGACCCAGTACTTC. It encodes CAITSEGLAGEGETQYF.

The chain is built from TRBV3-1 (or the pseudogene TRBV3-2) and TRBJ2-5, with 8 bases lining up with TRBD2. Losses at the gene ends were 3 bases for V and 2 bases for J; bases not matched to a gene: 11. Germline V gene sequence: CDR1 LGHDT, CDR2 YNNKEL (reference sequence). The CDR3 loop spans 17 amino acids. The CDR3 loop reads CASSHSTSGGGQETQYF. The CDR3 nucleotides are TGTGCCAGCAGCCATAGTACTAGCGGTGGGGGTCAAGAGACCCAGTACTTC.

The chain joins TRBV4-3 to TRBJ2-1; tentative D call: TRBD2 (5 bases). Trimming removed 0 bases from V and 6 bases from J, with 6 bases in between. Germline CDR1 reads LGHNA; CDR2 reads YSLEER. The CDR3 spans 13 residues. The CDR3 here is CASSQDEGNEQFF. CDR3 DNA sequence: TGCGCCAGCAGCCAAGACGAGGGCAATGAGCAGTTCTTC.

This chain connects TRBV12-3 or TRBV12-4 to TRBJ2-1; D is undetermined. V was clipped by 2 bases and J by 4 bases, with 6 bases between them. The CDR3 has 13 residues. As DNA, the CDR3 is TGTGCCAGCAGTTTAAGACTTTACAATGAGCAGTTCTTC. Translation: CASSLRLYNEQFF.

This chain links TRBV7-2 with TRBJ2-3; 7 bases map to TRBD2. The V gene's germline CDR1 is SGHTA and CDR2 FQGNSA. CDR3 length: 18 residues. V dropped 4 bases and J dropped 2; count of bases not matched to a gene: 15. The CDR3 DNA follows: TGTGCCAGCAGCTCACGAGCGGGGCTCGATCCCTTCACAGATACGCAGTATTTT. This sequence encodes CASSSRAGLDPFTDTQYF.

This clone was picked up one time. The CDR3 bases are TGTGCCAGCACCCTGGGGGACAGGGAGGTTCCCGAGCAGTACTTC. This encodes CASTLGDREVPEQYF. The chain employs TRBV2 and TRBJ2-7; TRBD1 matches at 9 bases. CDR1 and CDR2 from the germline V gene are SNHLY and FYNNEI. This CDR3 is built from 15 residues. V dropped 7 bases and J dropped 6; count of bases not matched to a gene: 13.

This chain connects TRBV3-1 (or the pseudogene TRBV3-2) to TRBJ1-4; D gene uncertain. The CDR3 runs 12 residues. Germline V gene lookup returns CDR1 LGHDT and CDR2 YNNKEL (reference sequence). Trimming removed 3 bases from V and 14 bases from J, with 13 bases in between. DNA for the CDR3: TGTGCCAGCAGCCAGCGACAACGCGTGCTGTTTTTT. It is translated as CASSQRQRVLFF.

The rearrangement joins TRBV11-2 to TRBJ1-2; 9 nucleotides agree with TRBD1. The germline CDR1 and CDR2 sequences are SGHAT and FQNNGV. With V trimmed by 6 bases and J by 8 bases, 10 bases remained unmatched. CDR3 length: 14 amino acids. CDR3 nucleotides: TGTGCCAGCAGTTTAACACAGGGGGCGCAGGGCTACACCTTC. Translation: CASSLTQGAQGYTF.

The chain couples TRBV19 to TRBJ1-2, with TRBD1 matching over 9 bases. This CDR3 contains 14 residues. Germline V gene data show CDR1 as LNHDA and CDR2 as SQIVND (reference sequence). V lost 7 bases and J lost 4; bases outside the gene matches: 7. The DNA for the CDR3 is TGTGCCAGTACCAGGACAGGGGTGGTCTATGGCTACACCTTC. It specifies CASTRTGVVYGYTF.

The sample holds one count of this clone. The gene calls are TRBV30 and TRBJ1-1, with D possibly being TRBD1 (5 bases). The CDR3 spans 14 residues. CDR1 GTSNPN and CDR2 SVGIG come from the germline V gene (reference sequence). The V end lost 0 bases, the J end lost 6 bases, and 14 bases lay between the germline ends. CDR3 region: CAWSVRQLRSEAFF. The CDR3 DNA follows: TGTGCCTGGAGTGTACGACAGTTAAGGTCTGAAGCTTTCTTT.

The chain employs TRBV3-1 (or the pseudogene TRBV3-2) and TRBJ2-1; TRBD2 matches at 7 bases. V gave up 4 bases and J gave up 7 bases; unmatched junction bases: 13. Germline lookup yields CDR1 LGHDT and CDR2 YNNKEL (reference sequence). The CDR3 runs 16 residues. The CDR3 DNA reads as TGTGCCAGCAGCCCGAGTATGGGAGGGCCATGGAATGAGCAGTTCTTC. It is translated as CASSPSMGGPWNEQFF.

As for this clone: Other DNA sequences from this sample encode an identical CDR3 as well. This chain uses TRBV4-3 with TRBJ1-2, with 8 bases identical to TRBD1. Germline values: CDR1 LGHNA, CDR2 YSLEER. The CDR3 totals 13 residues. Germline trimming cut 2 bases from V and 4 bases from J; bases unmatched to any gene: 0. The DNA of the CDR3 is TGCGCCAGCAGCCAAACAGGGGGCTATGGCTACACCTTC. The encoded protein is CASSQTGGYGYTF.

CDR3: CASSLASGSQSGEQFF. The CDR3 DNA is TGTGCCAGCAGCTTAGCTAGCGGGAGTCAGTCGGGAGAGCAGTTCTTC. The chain couples TRBV7-2 to TRBJ2-1; 9 bases agree with TRBD2. The V and J ends lost 0 bases and 10 bases, in that order; junction bases with no gene match: 10. Germline loops: CDR1 SGHTA, CDR2 FQGNSA. The CDR3 has 16 residues.

The genes are TRBV4-2 and TRBJ1-2, with D possibly being TRBD1 (6 bases). V was pared by 4 bases and J by 8 bases, with 14 bases between. The germline CDR1 and CDR2 sequences are LGHNA and YNFKEQ. The CDR3 contains 13 residues. The CDR3 DNA reads as TGTGCCAGCAGCCCCGAGCTGGGGGCCGGCTACACCTTC. Its translation: CASSPELGAGYTF.

The V gene is TRBV5-8, the J gene TRBJ1-1, with a possible D match to TRBD1 (6 bases). The CDR3 length is 14 residues. V was clipped by 0 bases and J by 5 bases, with 11 bases between them. Per germline, CDR1 SGHTS and CDR2 YDEGEE. The CDR3 spells CASSLDQGLTEAFF. The CDR3 DNA is TGTGCCAGCAGCTTGGACCAGGGGTTAACTGAAGCTTTCTTT.

The genes are TRBV28 and TRBJ2-4; 7 nucleotides line up with TRBD2. The CDR3 sequence is 15 residues long. V lost 5 bases, J lost 0 bases, and 4 bases stayed unmatched. CDR1 is MDHEN and CDR2 is SYDVKM in the germline V gene. The CDR3 DNA reads as TGTGCCAGCAGTGAAAGCGGGGTAGCCAAAAACATTCAGTACTTC. It translates to CASSESGVAKNIQYF. Full variable domain (rest looked up from reference TRBV28 and TRBJ2-4): DVKVTQSSRYLVKRTGEKVFLECVQDMDHENMFWYRQDPGLGLRLIYFSYDVKMKEKGDIPEGYSVSREKKERFSLILESASTNQTSMYLCASSESGVAKNIQYFGAGTRLSVL.